Here is one T cell receptor beta chain with its context. What it binds is unknown. Germline V gene sequence: CDR1 SGHTA, CDR2 FQGNSA. CDR3 length: 13 amino acids. Trimming took off 8 bases at V and 4 bases at J, with 15 bases between the two ends. This sample is drawn from a study of T cell responses to AZD1222 COVID-19 vaccine. The study, taken as a whole, reports: Of spike-specific TCRs, nearly half reportedly target regions left unmutated in variants.

Some clones are missing from TCRdb's copy, which holds only in-frame ones; the method was immunoSEQ multiplex PCR. The sample lists 85,000 to 95,000 clones, 85% to 90% seen once, with over 7.5% in the top ten. The chain has TRBV7-2 and TRBJ2-7, with D perhaps being TRBD1 or TRBD2 (5 bases each). The sample consisted of peripheral blood, taken on day 0 of AZD1222 vaccination. The clonotype originates from an adult in good health. The CDR3, as DNA: TGTGCCAGCCGCCCCGGGGCCCTTTACGAGCAGTACTTC. This codes for CASRPGALYEQYF. Full variable domain (missing parts from reference TRBV7-2 and TRBJ2-7): GAGVSQSPSNKVTEKGKDVELRCDPISGHTALYWYRQSLGQGLEFLIYFQGNSAPDKSGLPSDRFSAERTGGSVSTLTIQRTQQEDSAVYLCASRPGALYEQYFGPGTRLTVT.